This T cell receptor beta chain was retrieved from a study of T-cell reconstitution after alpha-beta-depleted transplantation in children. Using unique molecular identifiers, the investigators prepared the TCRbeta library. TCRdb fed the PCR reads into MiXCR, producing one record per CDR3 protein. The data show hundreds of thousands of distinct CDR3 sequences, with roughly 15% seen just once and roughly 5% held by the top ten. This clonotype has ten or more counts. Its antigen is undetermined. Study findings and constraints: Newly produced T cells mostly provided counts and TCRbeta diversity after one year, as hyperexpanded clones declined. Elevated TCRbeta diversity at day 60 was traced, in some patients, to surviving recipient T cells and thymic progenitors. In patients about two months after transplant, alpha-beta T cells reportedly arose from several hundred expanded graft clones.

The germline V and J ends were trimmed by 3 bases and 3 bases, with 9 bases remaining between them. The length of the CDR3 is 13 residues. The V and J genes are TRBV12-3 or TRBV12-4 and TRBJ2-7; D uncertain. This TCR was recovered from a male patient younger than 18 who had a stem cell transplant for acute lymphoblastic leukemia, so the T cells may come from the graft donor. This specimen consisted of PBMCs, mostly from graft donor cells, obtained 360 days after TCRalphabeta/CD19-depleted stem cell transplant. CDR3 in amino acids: CASSFIADYEQYF. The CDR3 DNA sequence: TGTGCCAGCAGTTTCATTGCCGACTACGAGCAGTACTTC.